This T cell receptor beta chain was sequenced for a study of T cell responses to AZD1222 COVID-19 vaccine. Study conclusions and caveats: Most donors were white British and more were female, and clonal diversity was possibly underestimated.

Profiling relied on immunoSEQ multiplex PCR, and the TCRdb table lists in-frame clones only, not all of them. Of some 130,000 clones listed, roughly 91% are singletons. The CDR3 length is 13 residues. The V and J ends lost 3 bases and 6 bases respectively, with 11 bases between them. Germline CDR1 reads SEHNR; CDR2 reads FQNEAQ (reference sequence). For this clone: Antigen specificity is unknown.

The gene calls are TRBV7-9 and TRBJ2-5, with D tentatively TRBD2 (6 bases). The TCR was taken from an adult in good health. Material: peripheral blood, obtained on day 0 of AZD1222 vaccination. This CDR3 is CASSFTGGQTQYF. The CDR3 DNA is TGTGCCAGCAGCTTTACAGGAGGGCAGACCCAGTACTTC.